This T cell receptor beta chain was sequenced in a study of T cell responses to AZD1222 COVID-19 vaccine. Study-level findings and limits: CD4 TCRs covered the whole spike, strongest at regions 160-218 and 743-854. Most donors were white British, females outnumbered males, and clonal diversity was possibly underestimated. Sampled repertoires all dated from after the peak T cell response.

The germline gives CDR1 SGHNT, CDR2 YYREEE (reference sequence). The V and J ends lost 6 bases and 0 bases, in that order; junction bases with no gene match: 8. The CDR3 has 16 amino acids. The table lists this clone with a count of one. Its specificity is unknown. TCRdb keeps only in-frame clones here, not all; method: immunoSEQ multiplex PCR. Of approximately 91,000 clones detected, approximately 90% appear once; the ten largest clones hold around 30%. The chain links TRBV5-4 to TRBJ2-1; 8 nucleotides line up with TRBD2. The sequences come from peripheral blood, collected 28 days after the second AZD1222 dose. The TCR comes from an adult who received the AZD1222 COVID-19 vaccine. CDR3 region: CASTVGAGGSYNEQFF. The DNA for the CDR3 is TGTGCCAGCACCGTCGGGGCGGGAGGCTCCTACAATGAGCAGTTCTTC.